Sequencing of this T cell receptor (beta chain) was carried out in a study of CD8+ T cells in alopecia areata. Study-wide results and limits: Patients shared TCRs less clearly than mice did, possibly owing to HLA. Scalp sample sequencing also detects resident alphabeta T cells of normal skin.

A few counts support this clone. Its antigen is still unknown. After isolation, RNA underwent reverse transcription to generate cDNA as the sequencing template. Sequencing used immunoSEQ multiplex PCR; TCRdb keeps in-frame clones, though not all of them. The sample includes about 150,000 clones, about 54% seen only once; the top ten take about 4.4%. Trimming cost V 4 bases and J 4 bases; bases outside gene matches: 7. The germline gives CDR1 MDHEN, CDR2 SYDVKM. The CDR3 covers 15 residues. Sequenced sample: CD4+ T cells sorted from blood. J is TRBJ2-5 and V is TRBV28, with 9 positions matching TRBD1. This TCR was recovered from a human donor in good health. CDR3 sequence reads: CASSSGTGLPETQYF. DNA of the CDR3: TGTGCCAGCAGTTCCGGGACAGGGCTTCCAGAGACCCAGTACTTC.